This is a list of T cell receptor beta chains from one sample in a study of CD8+ T cells in alopecia areata. Sequencing was performed with immunoSEQ multiplex PCR; in TCRdb, only in-frame clones are kept and a portion is missing. The sample shows more than 200,000 clones, 67% of them seen only once. The input for sequencing was CD4+ T cells sorted from blood, taken at week 0. The receptors were gathered from a human donor with alopecia areata. CDR3s include the opening cysteine and the closing phenylalanine or tryptophan. Each record gives: J gene, V gene, CDR3 length, clone size, D gene, CDR3 DNA, CDR3 protein. A D gene is named only where the DNA matches it firmly. Expanded clones are given a class, and other clones once, few, many or no size at all.

j_gene: TRBJ2-7; v_gene: TRBV6-5; len: 14; abundance: .; d_gene: .; CDR3nt: TGTGCCAGCAGTCTGGGACGGGCCGTGAAAGAGCAGTACTTC; CDR3aa: CASSLGRAVKEQYF
j_gene: TRBJ1-1; v_gene: TRBV5-1; len: 13; abundance: .; d_gene: TRBD1; CDR3nt: TGCGCCAGCAGTGGACAGGGTGGGACTGAAGCTTTCTTT; CDR3aa: CASSGQGGTEAFF
j_gene: TRBJ2-3; v_gene: TRBV5-1; len: 15; abundance: .; d_gene: TRBD2; CDR3nt: TGCGCCAGCAGCTTAAGCGGGGAGAGCACAGATACGCAGTATTTT; CDR3aa: CASSLSGESTDTQYF
j_gene: TRBJ1-1; v_gene: TRBV2; len: 13; abundance: .; d_gene: .; CDR3nt: TGTGCCAGCACATCGCAGGGGAACACTGAAGCTTTCTTT; CDR3aa: CASTSQGNTEAFF
j_gene: TRBJ2-3; v_gene: TRBV7-9; len: 14; abundance: .; d_gene: .; CDR3nt: TGTGCCAGCAGCTTAGGGCTAGCGTCAGATACGCAGTATTTT; CDR3aa: CASSLGLASDTQYF
j_gene: TRBJ1-5; v_gene: TRBV27; len: 14; abundance: once; d_gene: .; CDR3nt: TGTGCCAGCAGTACTATCCGGGGGGCTCAGCCCCAGCATTTT; CDR3aa: CASSTIRGAQPQHF
j_gene: TRBJ2-7; v_gene: TRBV9; len: 14; abundance: .; d_gene: .; CDR3nt: TGTGCCAGCAGCGTAGACCAGGGGAGATACGAGCAGTACTTC; CDR3aa: CASSVDQGRYEQYF
j_gene: TRBJ2-7; v_gene: TRBV29-1; len: 11; abundance: few; d_gene: .; CDR3nt: TGCAGCGTTGAAGTGTCTTACGAGCAGTACTTC; CDR3aa: CSVEVSYEQYF
j_gene: TRBJ2-7; v_gene: TRBV9; len: 11; abundance: .; d_gene: .; CDR3nt: TGTGCCAGCAGCGGACTAGGCGAGCAGTACTTC; CDR3aa: CASSGLGEQYF
j_gene: TRBJ1-6; v_gene: TRBV7-9; len: 14; abundance: few; d_gene: TRBD1; CDR3nt: TGTGCCAGCAAATCAGGGGGCGACGGTCCACCCCTCCACTTT; CDR3aa: CASKSGGDGPPLHF
j_gene: TRBJ1-2; v_gene: TRBV2; len: 14; abundance: .; d_gene: .; CDR3nt: TGTGCCAGCAGAACACAGTCCTTAAACTATGGCTACACCTTC; CDR3aa: CASRTQSLNYGYTF
j_gene: TRBJ1-1; v_gene: TRBV30; len: 13; abundance: .; d_gene: .; CDR3nt: TGTGCCTGGAAACAGGCACCGAACACTGAAGCTTTCTTT; CDR3aa: CAWKQAPNTEAFF
j_gene: TRBJ2-2; v_gene: TRBV29-1; len: 14; abundance: .; d_gene: .; CDR3nt: TGCAGCGTGGTGGCAGGGCCGGGCACCGGGGAGCTGTTTTTT; CDR3aa: CSVVAGPGTGELFF
j_gene: TRBJ2-5; v_gene: TRBV5-4; len: 14; abundance: .; d_gene: TRBD1; CDR3nt: TGTGCCAGCAGCTTCCCGACAGGGCAGGAGACCCAGTACTTC; CDR3aa: CASSFPTGQETQYF
j_gene: TRBJ2-3; v_gene: TRBV5-6; len: 14; abundance: .; d_gene: .; CDR3nt: TGTGCCAGCAGCGGAGGACAGCCCACAGATACGCAGTATTTT; CDR3aa: CASSGGQPTDTQYF
j_gene: TRBJ2-7; v_gene: TRBV5-4; len: 14; abundance: few; d_gene: .; CDR3nt: TGTGCCAGCAGCCTCCAAATCAGCTCCTACGAGCAGTACTTC; CDR3aa: CASSLQISSYEQYF
j_gene: TRBJ1-2; v_gene: TRBV5-4; len: 12; abundance: once; d_gene: .; CDR3nt: TGTGCCAGCAGCGGTTCGAATTATGGCTACACCTTC; CDR3aa: CASSGSNYGYTF
j_gene: TRBJ1-1; v_gene: TRBV27; len: 15; abundance: .; d_gene: .; CDR3nt: TGTGCCAGCAGTCGACGGACAACTAGGAACACTGAAGCTTTCTTT; CDR3aa: CASSRRTTRNTEAFF
j_gene: TRBJ2-7; v_gene: TRBV25-1; len: 12; abundance: .; d_gene: .; CDR3nt: TGTGCCAGCAGTGAAGTAGGGTACGAGCAGTACTTC; CDR3aa: CASSEVGYEQYF
j_gene: TRBJ2-3; v_gene: TRBV5-1; len: 15; abundance: .; d_gene: .; CDR3nt: TGCGCCAGCAAACCCGGGGTAGGGAGTCCAGATACGCAGTATTTT; CDR3aa: CASKPGVGSPDTQYF
j_gene: TRBJ1-4; v_gene: TRBV27; len: 17; abundance: .; d_gene: .; CDR3nt: TGTGCCAGCAGTTTATATGGTACGGGACGGACGAATGAAAAACTGTTTTTT; CDR3aa: CASSLYGTGRTNEKLFF
j_gene: TRBJ1-1; v_gene: TRBV7-8; len: 16; abundance: .; d_gene: .; CDR3nt: TGTGCCAGCAGCCCCTGGGAGGGACAACCGAACACTGAAGCTTTCTTT; CDR3aa: CASSPWEGQPNTEAFF
j_gene: TRBJ1-1; v_gene: TRBV19; len: 9; abundance: .; d_gene: .; CDR3nt: TGTGCCAGTGGCAGTCCGCCTTTCTTT; CDR3aa: CASGSPPFF
j_gene: TRBJ1-2; v_gene: TRBV15; len: 13; abundance: .; d_gene: TRBD1; CDR3nt: TGTGCCACCACCCTGGACAGGGGGCATGGCTACACCTTC; CDR3aa: CATTLDRGHGYTF
j_gene: TRBJ2-3; v_gene: TRBV5-1; len: 15; abundance: .; d_gene: TRBD2; CDR3nt: TGCGCCAGCAGCACAAGCGGGGACCTCACAGATACGCAGTATTTT; CDR3aa: CASSTSGDLTDTQYF
j_gene: TRBJ1-1; v_gene: TRBV7-9; len: 15; abundance: .; d_gene: .; CDR3nt: TGTGCCAGCAGCACCGGGACACACGGCGACACTGAAGCTTTCTTT; CDR3aa: CASSTGTHGDTEAFF
j_gene: TRBJ1-6; v_gene: TRBV4-1; len: 13; abundance: .; d_gene: .; CDR3nt: TGCGCCAGCAGCCAAGAACGGGATTCACCCCTCCACTTT; CDR3aa: CASSQERDSPLHF
j_gene: TRBJ1-4; v_gene: TRBV30; len: 14; abundance: .; d_gene: .; CDR3nt: TGTGCCTGGAGTGGGGGGTATACTAATGAAAAACTGTTTTTT; CDR3aa: CAWSGGYTNEKLFF
j_gene: TRBJ1-1; v_gene: TRBV18; len: 14; abundance: .; d_gene: .; CDR3nt: TGTGCCAGCTCACCGACGATATTGAACACTGAAGCTTTCTTT; CDR3aa: CASSPTILNTEAFF
j_gene: TRBJ1-2; v_gene: TRBV5-4; len: 16; abundance: .; d_gene: .; CDR3nt: TGTGCCAGCAGCTTGGCTGGGACGGGAGCATTCTATGGCTACACCTTC; CDR3aa: CASSLAGTGAFYGYTF
j_gene: TRBJ1-1; v_gene: TRBV29-1; len: 13; abundance: .; d_gene: TRBD1; CDR3nt: TGCAGCGTTACGTTGCCAGGGGGTATTGAAGCTTTCTTT; CDR3aa: CSVTLPGGIEAFF
j_gene: TRBJ2-5; v_gene: TRBV5-1; len: 11; abundance: few; d_gene: .; CDR3nt: TGCGCCAGCAGCTTGGATGAGACCCAGTACTTC; CDR3aa: CASSLDETQYF
j_gene: TRBJ2-3; v_gene: TRBV5-1; len: 16; abundance: .; d_gene: .; CDR3nt: TGCGCCAGCAGCCACCGCACACAGGGAAGCACAGATACGCAGTATTTT; CDR3aa: CASSHRTQGSTDTQYF
j_gene: TRBJ2-1; v_gene: TRBV15; len: 16; abundance: .; d_gene: .; CDR3nt: TGTGCCACCAAAGCGAAGGCGGGGTTAACCTACAATGAGCAGTTCTTC; CDR3aa: CATKAKAGLTYNEQFF
j_gene: TRBJ1-1; v_gene: TRBV29-1; len: 11; abundance: few; d_gene: .; CDR3nt: TGCAGGGGGGACGGGGTCACTGAAGCTTTCTTT; CDR3aa: CRGDGVTEAFF
j_gene: TRBJ2-3; v_gene: TRBV29-1; len: 14; abundance: .; d_gene: TRBD1; CDR3nt: TGCAGCGTTTCTGGGACAGTTATCACAGATACGCAGTATTTT; CDR3aa: CSVSGTVITDTQYF
j_gene: TRBJ2-3; v_gene: TRBV6-6; len: 16; abundance: .; d_gene: TRBD2; CDR3nt: TGTGCCAGCAGTAACTTACTAGCGGGGGATGCAGATACGCAGTATTTT; CDR3aa: CASSNLLAGDADTQYF
j_gene: TRBJ1-1; v_gene: TRBV30; len: 13; abundance: once; d_gene: .; CDR3nt: TGTGCCTGGAGTGTGGGAAGGGATACTGAAGCTTTCTTT; CDR3aa: CAWSVGRDTEAFF
j_gene: TRBJ2-7; v_gene: TRBV4-1; len: 15; abundance: .; d_gene: .; CDR3nt: TGCGCCAGCAGCCAACTCGATCTCGGACTCCACAAGCAGTACTTC; CDR3aa: CASSQLDLGLHKQYF
j_gene: TRBJ1-2; v_gene: TRBV7-8; len: 16; abundance: .; d_gene: .; CDR3nt: TGTGCCAGCAGCTTAGCGTTCCGGGGCCCGACCTATGGCTACACCTTC; CDR3aa: CASSLAFRGPTYGYTF
j_gene: TRBJ2-7; v_gene: TRBV29-1; len: 13; abundance: few; d_gene: .; CDR3nt: TGCAGCGCTCAGGGGTCGACGCCCTACGAGCAGTACTTC; CDR3aa: CSAQGSTPYEQYF
j_gene: TRBJ2-1; v_gene: TRBV15; len: 17; abundance: .; d_gene: .; CDR3nt: TGTGCCACCAGCAGAGACGGGGGTCTGGGATCCCACAATGAGCAGTTCTTC; CDR3aa: CATSRDGGLGSHNEQFF
j_gene: TRBJ1-6; v_gene: TRBV11-3; len: 13; abundance: .; d_gene: .; CDR3nt: TGTGCCAGCAGCCAAGAGCAGAATTCACCCCTCCACTTT; CDR3aa: CASSQEQNSPLHF
j_gene: TRBJ2-6; v_gene: TRBV7-2; len: 14; abundance: .; d_gene: .; CDR3nt: TGTGCCAGCAAGGCTAACTCTGGGGCCAACGTCCTGACTTTC; CDR3aa: CASKANSGANVLTF
j_gene: TRBJ2-1; v_gene: TRBV7-9; len: 12; abundance: .; d_gene: .; CDR3nt: TGTGCCAGCAGCTTAGCTATCGGAGAGCAGTTCTTC; CDR3aa: CASSLAIGEQFF
j_gene: TRBJ1-2; v_gene: TRBV2; len: 13; abundance: .; d_gene: .; CDR3nt: TGTGCCAGCAGCCTTCGGGACATGGCTGGCTACACCTTC; CDR3aa: CASSLRDMAGYTF
j_gene: TRBJ1-5; v_gene: TRBV6-1; len: 17; abundance: once; d_gene: TRBD1; CDR3nt: TGTGCCAGCAGTGAAGCGTCGGGACAGACTTTCAATCAGCCCCAGCATTTT; CDR3aa: CASSEASGQTFNQPQHF
j_gene: TRBJ1-6; v_gene: TRBV27; len: 15; abundance: few; d_gene: TRBD1; CDR3nt: TGTGCCAGCAGTTCCCTGGGACAGGGAGGATCACCCCTCCACTTT; CDR3aa: CASSSLGQGGSPLHF
j_gene: TRBJ2-7; v_gene: TRBV30; len: 13; abundance: .; d_gene: .; CDR3nt: TGTGCCTGGAGTGTACAGGCGGGGATTGAGCAGTACTTC; CDR3aa: CAWSVQAGIEQYF
j_gene: TRBJ2-6; v_gene: TRBV6-5; len: 15; abundance: few; d_gene: .; CDR3nt: TGTGCCAGCAGTTACGACAGCTCTGGGGCCAACGTCCTGACTTTC; CDR3aa: CASSYDSSGANVLTF
j_gene: TRBJ1-5; v_gene: TRBV2; len: 13; abundance: .; d_gene: .; CDR3nt: TGTGCCAGCAGTCCGCAAGGCCCCCAGCCCCAGCATTTT; CDR3aa: CASSPQGPQPQHF
j_gene: TRBJ1-1; v_gene: TRBV7-2; len: 15; abundance: .; d_gene: .; CDR3nt: TGTGCCAGCAGTCCTAGCCCACGGGGGCGGACTGAAGCTTTCTTT; CDR3aa: CASSPSPRGRTEAFF
j_gene: TRBJ1-6; v_gene: TRBV10-3; len: 15; abundance: .; d_gene: .; CDR3nt: TGTGCCATCAGTGAGTCCGGACAGCCGAATTCACCCCTCCACTTT; CDR3aa: CAISESGQPNSPLHF
j_gene: TRBJ1-6; v_gene: TRBV9; len: 15; abundance: .; d_gene: .; CDR3nt: TGTGCCAGCAGCGCACGAGGGCAGTCCGATTCACCCCTCCACTTT; CDR3aa: CASSARGQSDSPLHF
j_gene: TRBJ2-3; v_gene: TRBV7-3; len: 15; abundance: .; d_gene: .; CDR3nt: TGTGCCAGCAGCTTAAGACCCCGGGGGCCAGATACGCAGTATTTT; CDR3aa: CASSLRPRGPDTQYF
j_gene: TRBJ1-2; v_gene: TRBV18; len: 13; abundance: .; d_gene: .; CDR3nt: TGTGCCAGCTCACCGTCCGCCGAAGGTTTCTACACCTTC; CDR3aa: CASSPSAEGFYTF
j_gene: TRBJ2-7; v_gene: TRBV4-1; len: 16; abundance: .; d_gene: TRBD1; CDR3nt: TGCGCCAGCAGCCGCATACCGGGACAGGGGGCCTACGAGCAGTACTTC; CDR3aa: CASSRIPGQGAYEQYF
j_gene: TRBJ2-7; v_gene: TRBV30; len: 11; abundance: once; d_gene: .; CDR3nt: TGTGCTCACGGGGCTGACTACGAGCAGTACTTC; CDR3aa: CAHGADYEQYF
j_gene: TRBJ2-5; v_gene: TRBV9; len: 16; abundance: .; d_gene: TRBD2; CDR3nt: TGTGCCAGCAGCGCATCCCCGGGGGGGCTAGGAGAGACCCAGTACTTC; CDR3aa: CASSASPGGLGETQYF